The present entry profiles one T cell receptor beta chain with its context. The method was immunoSEQ multiplex PCR; TCRdb's version includes in-frame clones alone and lacks a portion of them. Of a few hundred thousand clones in the sample, around 87% were seen once. The sample is drawn from a study of blood T cell repertoires in COVID-19. The wider study: Donors in the United States, Italy and Spain gave samples during acute or convalescent COVID-19.

This CDR3 is built from 16 residues. Trimming shortened V by 8 bases and J by 2 bases, and 19 bases separated the two germline ends. Germline CDR1 MDHEN, CDR2 SYDVKM. This chain uses TRBV28 with TRBJ1-5; the D gene is possibly TRBD1 (5 bases). The receptor was isolated from a man in his 60s with acute or convalescent COVID-19. Sequenced material: peripheral blood. CDR3 sequence (DNA): TGTGCCAGCCATTTTTTATCCGGGGGGGGCAATCAGCCCCAGCATTTT. Translated: CASHFLSGGGNQPQHF.